A selection of T cell receptor beta chains follows, all from one sample in a study of blood T cell repertoires in COVID-19. Only in-frame clones appear in the TCRdb table, and some are missing; sequencing was by immunoSEQ multiplex PCR. In the table there are around 16,000 clones, 70% to 90% of which are singletons. Sequencing input: peripheral blood. The receptors here all came from a man in his 70s in a cohort sampled during active COVID-19. Each CDR3 is given with its conserved first and last residue. D genes are given only for firm matches. Rows may omit the clone size; those that give it use once, few, many or a size class.

CARRDRGLGGYTF TGTGCCAGGAGGGACAGGGGGCTGGGTGGCTACACCTTC NA TRBJ1-2 TRBV19 TRBD1
CATSRGGERRGELFF TGTGCCACCAGCAGGGGAGGAGAAAGACGGGGGGAGCTGTTTTTT NA TRBJ2-2 TRBV15 NA
CAISESLATDTQYF TGTGCCATCAGTGAGTCGCTAGCTACAGATACGCAGTATTTT NA TRBJ2-3 TRBV10-3 NA
CASSHSTGVQETQYF TGTGCCAGCAGCCATTCAACAGGGGTCCAAGAGACCCAGTACTTC NA TRBJ2-5 TRBV7-9 TRBD1
CAWSVTVRQPQHF TGTGCCTGGAGTGTGACAGTCAGGCAGCCCCAGCATTTT NA TRBJ1-5 TRBV30 NA
CASSYSSGRYTGELFF TGTGCCAGCAGTTATTCTTCAGGGAGGTACACCGGGGAGCTGTTTTTT NA TRBJ2-2 TRBV6-5 NA
CASSLGLAGDETQYF TGTGCCAGCAGTCTCGGACTAGCGGGAGATGAGACCCAGTACTTC NA TRBJ2-5 TRBV6-5 TRBD2
CASSLRGSIVDEQFF TGTGCCAGCAGTCTCAGAGGTAGCATCGTGGATGAGCAGTTCTTC NA TRBJ2-1 TRBV2 NA
CASESSYEQYF TGTGCCAGCGAGAGCTCCTACGAGCAGTACTTC NA TRBJ2-7 TRBV28 NA
CASSLMGGFSGNTIYF TGTGCCAGCAGCTTAATGGGGGGTTTCTCTGGAAACACCATATATTTT NA TRBJ1-3 TRBV7-3 NA
CASSPGLAGGLETQYF TGCGCCAGCAGCCCCGGGCTAGCGGGAGGGCTGGAGACCCAGTACTTC NA TRBJ2-5 TRBV5-1 TRBD2
CAISESASGNQPQHF TGTGCCATCAGTGAGTCAGCCAGCGGCAATCAGCCCCAGCATTTT NA TRBJ1-5 TRBV10-3 NA
CASSQEALADYEQYF TGTGCCAGCAGCCAAGAAGCACTAGCCGACTACGAGCAGTACTTC NA TRBJ2-7 TRBV4-2 NA
CASSGPLGGSLETQYF TGTGCCAGCAGCGGACCTTTGGGCGGGAGTCTAGAGACCCAGTACTTC once TRBJ2-5 TRBV7-2 TRBD2
CASSQTGRRVFF TGTGCCAGCAGCCAAACGGGGCGGAGGGTGTTTTTT NA TRBJ1-4 TRBV3-1/TRBV3-2 NA
CASSLGSLRGHNEQFF TGTGCCAGCAGCTTGGGGTCCCTGAGGGGGCACAATGAGCAGTTCTTC once TRBJ2-1 TRBV5-8 TRBD1
CASSLGLGYEQYF TGTGCCAGCAGCTTAGGGCTAGGCTACGAGCAGTACTTC NA TRBJ2-7 TRBV7-2 NA
CASSLRGRGGTEAFF TGTGCCAGCAGCCTCCGAGGGCGGGGGGGAACTGAAGCTTTCTTT NA TRBJ1-1 TRBV7-2 NA
CASSMTSGSGTDTQYF TGTGCCAGCAGCATGACTAGCGGGAGTGGTACAGATACGCAGTATTTT NA TRBJ2-3 TRBV7-2 TRBD2
CASSERQGLSSYEQYF TGCGCCAGCAGCGAGAGACAGGGGCTAAGCTCCTACGAGCAGTACTTC NA TRBJ2-7 TRBV5-1 TRBD1
CASSYSARAREKLFF TGTGCCAGCAGTTACTCAGCCAGGGCACGGGAAAAACTGTTTTTT NA TRBJ1-4 TRBV6-5 NA
CAWSSPAGTGVVYGYTF TGTGCCTGGAGTTCACCGGCGGGGACAGGGGTTGTCTATGGCTACACCTTC NA TRBJ1-2 TRBV30 TRBD1
CASSLAGSDYNEQFF TGCGCCAGCAGCCTGGCAGGCAGTGATTACAATGAGCAGTTCTTC once TRBJ2-1 TRBV5-1 NA
CASSEIGEGSGNTIYF TGTGCCAGCAGTGAAATAGGGGAGGGCTCTGGAAACACCATATATTTT NA TRBJ1-3 TRBV6-1 NA
CSVTGTGRNEQFF TGCAGCGTAACCGGGACAGGTCGCAATGAGCAGTTCTTC NA TRBJ2-1 TRBV29-1 TRBD1